Below are 9 T cell receptor beta chains sequenced from a single sample in a study of identical twins. TCRdb re-derived calls from the 5' RACE reads in MiXCR, one entry per CDR3 protein. The repertoire holds hundreds of thousands of distinct CDR3 sequences, with 21% as singletons. The sample was also linked to a second study, of T cells expressing NK-cell markers.

The sample was PBMCs. Receptor source: a woman between 18 and 29 years old in good health.

This chain connects TRBV6-1 to TRBJ2-7; 9 bases match TRBD1. This CDR3 region has 15 residues. Germline CDR1 reads MNHNS; CDR2 reads SASEGT. V gave up 6 bases and J gave up 4 bases; unmatched junction bases: 10. Here the CDR3 reads CASRDRDRASYEQYF. The CDR3 DNA reads as TGTGCCAGCAGAGACCGGGACAGGGCTTCATACGAGCAGTACTTC.

The CDR3 nucleotides are TGTGCCAGCTCACCAGGCGGTGAGGTCTCGGATACGCAGTATTTT. As protein: CASSPGGEVSDTQYF. The chain couples TRBV18 to TRBJ2-3, with D uncertain. This CDR3 is 15 amino acids long. Germline-derived CDR1 and CDR2 are KGHSH and LQKENI. V shed 2 bases and J shed 6 bases, with 15 bases lying between them. Supplemented by reference TRBV18 and TRBJ2-3, the full variable domain reads NAGVMQNPRHLVRRRGQEARLRCSPMKGHSHVYWYRQLPEEGLKFMVYLQKENIIDESGMPKERFSAEFPKEGPSILRIQQVVRGDSAAYFCASSPGGEVSDTQYFGPGTRLTVL.

This chain uses TRBV7-2 with TRBJ2-3; possibly TRBD1 or TRBD2 for D (5 bases each). Germline CDR1 SGHTA, CDR2 FQGNSA. This CDR3 spans 12 amino acids. V lost 3 bases and J lost 8, with 9 bases in between. This CDR3 reads CASSFPGRTQYF. CDR3 bases: TGTGCCAGCAGCTTCCCGGGACGTACGCAGTATTTT.

CDR3: CASSGVDRYNEQFF. The CDR3 nucleotides are TGTGCCAGCAGTGGGGTAGACCGGTACAATGAGCAGTTCTTC. This chain links TRBV25-1 with TRBJ2-1, with D unresolved. This CDR3 region has 14 residues. Deletions cut 4 bases from V and 4 bases from J, with 11 bases between. Per germline, CDR1 MGHDK and CDR2 SYGVNS.

The sample holds many counts of this clonotype. The chain is built from TRBV5-1 and TRBJ2-3, with a weak D call TRBD2 (5 bases). Germline V gives CDR1 SGHRS, CDR2 YFSETQ. V was pared by 4 bases and J by 0 bases, with 9 bases between. The CDR3 is 14 residues long. This chain's CDR3 is CASSQWTSTDTQYF. The CDR3 DNA follows: TGCGCCAGCAGCCAGTGGACTAGCACAGATACGCAGTATTTT. Full variable domain (outside the CDR3, taken from reference TRBV5-1 and TRBJ2-3): KAGVTQTPRYLIKTRGQQVTLSCSPISGHRSVSWYQQTPGQGLQFLFEYFSETQRNKGNFPGRFSGRQFSNSRSEMNVSTLELGDSALYLCASSQWTSTDTQYFGPGTRLTVL.

This clonotype was seen ten or more times. This chain joins TRBV20-1 and TRBJ2-1; 7 bases fit TRBD2. The germline V gene has CDR1 DFQATT and CDR2 SNEGSKA (reference sequence). V gave up 6 bases and J gave up 8 bases; unmatched junction bases: 4. The length of the CDR3 is 11 residues. The CDR3 loop reads CSARLAHEQFF. The CDR3 DNA follows: TGCAGTGCCAGACTAGCACATGAGCAGTTCTTC.

DNA for the CDR3: TGTGCCATCAGACAGGGGAACACAGATACGCAGTATTTT. Its translation: CAIRQGNTDTQYF. The V and J genes are TRBV10-3 and TRBJ2-3; 7 bases line up with TRBD1. The V and J ends lost 6 bases and 2 bases, in that order; junction bases with no gene match: 2. The CDR3 extends over 13 amino acids. The germline V gene encodes CDR1 ENHRY and CDR2 SYGVKD.

This clonotype has just one count. The chain employs TRBV13 and TRBJ2-5; 7 nucleotides match TRBD1. In germline, CDR1 is PRHDT, CDR2 FYEKMQ (reference sequence). V was pared by 4 bases and J by 2 bases, with 13 bases of the junction left unmatched. The CDR3 contains 17 residues. CDR3 in DNA: TGTGCCAGCAGCTCCCGACAACAGGGGAGAATGCAAGAGACCCAGTACTTC. As protein: CASSSRQQGRMQETQYF.

In this sample, this clonotype turned up many times. The chain has TRBV12-3 or TRBV12-4 and TRBJ2-1; 9 bases match TRBD1. The ends lost 2 bases at V and 14 bases at J; junction bases unmatched: 4. This CDR3 spans 12 amino acids. The CDR3 DNA reads as TGTGCCAGCAGTTTAATCCGACAGGGGGAGTTCTTC. Encoded protein: CASSLIRQGEFF.